This T cell receptor (beta chain) was sequenced during a study of T-cell memory formation after mild COVID-19 (dated by TCRdb to about 2021). Regarding the research as a whole: TCR sequence clusters from the two donors were largely donor specific. Two young, previously healthy adult volunteers made up the cohort, one male and one female. Longitudinal TCRalpha and TCRbeta repertoire sequencing tracked T-cell clones expanding and contracting after mild COVID-19 in a couple of donors.

For this clonotype: Its specific antigen is unknown. No quality values exist for individual bases; no much larger clone is one base distant.

The CDR3 runs 13 amino acids, cysteine and phenylalanine included. Of all the DNA, just the CDR3 is kept, 39 bases in frame from base 1. The germline V end is reduced by 5 bases and the J end by 8 bases; junction bases left unmatched: 4. CDR1 and CDR2 were assigned from the germline V gene as SGHVS and FQNEAQ. Ficoll-Paque density gradient centrifugation was used to isolate PBMCs. General study outcomes and caveats: Some responding clones were detected in pre-infection memory, which suggested that pre-existing cross-reactive memory T cells had joined the SARS-CoV-2 response. The study covered only two mild cases, and larger cohorts including severe cases with pre-infection samples were considered necessary. Contracting CD4+ clones turned up mainly in the CM and EM memory subsets, whereas EMRA was where CD8+ clones were enriched. The second-wave clones that peaked on day 37 were not confirmed to be SARS-CoV-2 specific. From day 15 to 85, contracting clones showed balanced CD4/CD8 phenotypes, whereas a second wave of clones that expanded from day 15 to 37 leaned towards CD4+.

Sequenced using an Illumina NovaSeq 6000. Using 5'RACE with constant-segment primers, TCRalpha and TCRbeta cDNA libraries were constructed, with sample barcodes and unique molecular identifiers added in the process. Trizol reagent was used to extract RNA from every sample. Library amplification was performed in two PCR steps, and a second sample barcode and Illumina TruSeq adapters were introduced in the second step. Sequencing of libraries was performed on an Illumina NovaSeq with 2 x 150 bp paired-end reads. The original methods were these. Demultiplexing of reads and collapsing into UMI-guided consensus sequences were performed with migec v1.2.7. With mixcr v2.1.11, UMI consensuses were aligned to TRA and TRB V and J templates and assembled into clonotypes. Clonotypes were classified as expanded or contracted when called significant by both edgeR and NoisET, with noise models trained on biological replicates. For edgeR calls, the cutoffs were a false discovery rate-adjusted p below 0.01 and a log2 fold-change threshold of 1. As an exploratory analysis of dynamics, max-normalized trajectories of the 1000 most abundant clonotypes were examined with PCA combined with hierarchical clustering. Separately sequenced CD4+ and CD8+ repertoires were used to assign a CD4 or CD8 phenotype to each responding clone. TCRdb cleaned the public reads at Q25 with fastp, built clones with MiXCR and kept in-frame beta chains. Each entry merges the rows of one CDR3 protein and shows their most common DNA and genes. These V and J calls originate from TCRdb's pipeline instead of the authors' own analysis. Across this sample there are approximately 100,000 distinct CDR3 sequences, with around 10% seen only once. The top ten clones comprise 40% of the sample.

This clonotype originated in a man between 18 and 29 years old who had mild COVID-19 (a few samples of this study predate the infection). The sample titles of this study are shuffled in the database, so cell type and time point are left out; the donor was told from shared clones. The sequenced sample was PBMCs or a T cell subset sorted from them (not recorded which). Recombination linked TRBV7-8 to TRBJ2-2, with 8 middle bases fitting TRBD1. DNA sequence: TGTGCCAGCAGCAGCGACAGGGGAGGGGAGCTGTTTTTT. Its amino acids are CASSSDRGGELFF. The entire variable domain, with the stretches around the CDR3 drawn from the reference TRBV7-8 and TRBJ2-2 proteins, is GAGVSQSPRYKVAKRGQDVALRCDPISGHVSLFWYQQALGQGPEFLTYFQNEAQLDKSGLPSDRFFAERPEGSVSTLKIQRTQQEDSAVYLCASSSDRGGELFFGEGSRLTVL.